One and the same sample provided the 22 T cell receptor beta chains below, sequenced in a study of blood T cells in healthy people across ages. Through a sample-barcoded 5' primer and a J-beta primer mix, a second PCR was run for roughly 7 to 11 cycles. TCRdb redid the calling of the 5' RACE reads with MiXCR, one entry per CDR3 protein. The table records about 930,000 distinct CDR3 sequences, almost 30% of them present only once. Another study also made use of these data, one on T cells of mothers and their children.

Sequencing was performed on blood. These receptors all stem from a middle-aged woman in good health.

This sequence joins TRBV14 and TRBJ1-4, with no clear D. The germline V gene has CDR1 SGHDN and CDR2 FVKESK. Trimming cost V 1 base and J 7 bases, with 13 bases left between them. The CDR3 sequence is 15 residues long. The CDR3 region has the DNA TGTGCCAGCAGCCAAGTTCTGGGTCCGGGTGAAAAACTGTTTTTT. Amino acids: CASSQVLGPGEKLFF.

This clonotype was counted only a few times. CDR3 residues: CASSLLAGGKEQYF. DNA of the CDR3: TGTGCCAGCAGTTTGTTAGCGGGGGGGAAGGAGCAGTACTTC. This rearrangement joins TRBV28 to TRBJ2-7, with 11 nucleotides matching TRBD2. The V segment lost 3 bases and the J segment 7 bases; nucleotides outside the gene matches: 5. In germline, CDR1 is MDHEN, CDR2 SYDVKM. The CDR3 has 14 amino acids. The whole variable domain, remainder taken from reference TRBV28 and TRBJ2-7, is DVKVTQSSRYLVKRTGEKVFLECVQDMDHENMFWYRQDPGLGLRLIYFSYDVKMKEKGDIPEGYSVSREKKERFSLILESASTNQTSMYLCASSLLAGGKEQYFGPGTRLTVT.

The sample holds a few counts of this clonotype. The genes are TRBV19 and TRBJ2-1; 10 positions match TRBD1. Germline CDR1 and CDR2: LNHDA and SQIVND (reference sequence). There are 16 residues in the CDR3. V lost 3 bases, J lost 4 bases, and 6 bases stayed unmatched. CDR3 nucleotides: TGTGCCAGTAGTATTCTCCGGGACAGGGGATACAATGAGCAGTTCTTC. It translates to CASSILRDRGYNEQFF.

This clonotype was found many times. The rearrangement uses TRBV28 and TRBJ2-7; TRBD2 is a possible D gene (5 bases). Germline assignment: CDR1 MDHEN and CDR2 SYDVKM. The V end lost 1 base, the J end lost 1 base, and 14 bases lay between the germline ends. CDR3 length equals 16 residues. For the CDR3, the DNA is TGTGCCAGCAGTTTATTGGGCCGGGGAGTATCCTACGAGCAGTACTTC. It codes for CASSLLGRGVSYEQYF.

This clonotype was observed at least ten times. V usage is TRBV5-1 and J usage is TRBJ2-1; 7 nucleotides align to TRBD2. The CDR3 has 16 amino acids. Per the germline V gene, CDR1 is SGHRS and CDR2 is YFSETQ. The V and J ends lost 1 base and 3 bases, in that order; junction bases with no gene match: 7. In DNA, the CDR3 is TGCGCCAGCAGCTTGACTTCCGGACTAGTCTACAATGAGCAGTTCTTC. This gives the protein CASSLTSGLVYNEQFF.

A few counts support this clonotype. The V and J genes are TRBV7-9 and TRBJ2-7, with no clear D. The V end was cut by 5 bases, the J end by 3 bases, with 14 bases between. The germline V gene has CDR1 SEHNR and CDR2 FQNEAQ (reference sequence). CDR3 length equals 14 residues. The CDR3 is CASSPPPTDYEQYF. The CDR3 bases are TGTGCCAGCAGCCCCCCTCCGACCGACTACGAGCAGTACTTC.

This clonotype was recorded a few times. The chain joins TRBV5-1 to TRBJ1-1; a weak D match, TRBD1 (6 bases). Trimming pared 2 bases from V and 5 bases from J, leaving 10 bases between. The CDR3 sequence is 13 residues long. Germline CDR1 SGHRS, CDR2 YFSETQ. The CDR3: CASSFPDRTEAFF. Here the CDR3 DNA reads TGCGCCAGCAGCTTTCCGGACAGAACTGAAGCTTTCTTT.

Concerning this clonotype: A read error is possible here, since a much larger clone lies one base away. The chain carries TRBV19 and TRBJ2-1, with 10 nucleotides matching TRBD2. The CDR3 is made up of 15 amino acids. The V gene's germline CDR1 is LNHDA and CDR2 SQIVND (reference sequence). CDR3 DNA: TGTGCCAGTAGTCCCGGACTAGCGGTTTACAATGGGCAGTTCTTC. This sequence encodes CASSPGLAVYNGQFF.

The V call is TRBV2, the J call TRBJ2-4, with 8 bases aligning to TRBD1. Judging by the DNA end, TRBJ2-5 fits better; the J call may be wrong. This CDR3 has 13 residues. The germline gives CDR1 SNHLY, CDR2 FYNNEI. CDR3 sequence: CANSPGQGETQYF. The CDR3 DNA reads TGTGCCAACAGCCCTGGACAGGGAGAGACCCAGTACTTC.

CDR3 coding DNA: TGCGCCAGCAGCCAAACCCCGGGGGGTCCAGTTCAAGAGACCCAGTACTTC. This translates into CASSQTPGGPVQETQYF. This sequence joins TRBV4-1 and TRBJ2-5; 7 nucleotides line up with TRBD2. With V trimmed by 2 bases and J by 2 bases, 11 bases remained unmatched. This CDR3 has 17 residues. The germline V gene encodes CDR1 MGHRA and CDR2 YSYEKL.

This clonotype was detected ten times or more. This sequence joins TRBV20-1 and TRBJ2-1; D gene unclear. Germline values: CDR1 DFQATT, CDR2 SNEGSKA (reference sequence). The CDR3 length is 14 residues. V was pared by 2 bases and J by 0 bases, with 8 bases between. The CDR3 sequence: CSARYTYSYNEQFF. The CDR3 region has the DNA TGCAGTGCTAGATACACCTACTCCTACAATGAGCAGTTCTTC.

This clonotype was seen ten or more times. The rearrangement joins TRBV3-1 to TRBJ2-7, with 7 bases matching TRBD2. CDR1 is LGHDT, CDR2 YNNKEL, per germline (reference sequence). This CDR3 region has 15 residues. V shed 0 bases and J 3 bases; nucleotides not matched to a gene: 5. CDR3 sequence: CASSQDGGGIYEQYF. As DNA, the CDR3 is TGTGCCAGCAGCCAAGATGGGGGAGGGATCTACGAGCAGTACTTC.

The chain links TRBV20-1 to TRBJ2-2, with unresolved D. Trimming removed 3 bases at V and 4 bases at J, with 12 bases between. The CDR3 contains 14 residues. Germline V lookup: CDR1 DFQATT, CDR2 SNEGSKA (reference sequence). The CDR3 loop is CSASRQSGTGELFF. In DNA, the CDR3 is TGCAGTGCTAGCAGGCAATCGGGCACCGGGGAGCTGTTTTTT.

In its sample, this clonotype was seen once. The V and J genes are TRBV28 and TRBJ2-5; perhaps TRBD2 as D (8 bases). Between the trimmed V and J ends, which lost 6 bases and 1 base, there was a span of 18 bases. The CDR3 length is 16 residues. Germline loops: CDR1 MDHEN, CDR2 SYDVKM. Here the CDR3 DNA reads TGTGCCAGCAGGCGGGGGGTTGGACAGGCCCAAGAGACCCAGTACTTC. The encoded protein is CASRRGVGQAQETQYF.

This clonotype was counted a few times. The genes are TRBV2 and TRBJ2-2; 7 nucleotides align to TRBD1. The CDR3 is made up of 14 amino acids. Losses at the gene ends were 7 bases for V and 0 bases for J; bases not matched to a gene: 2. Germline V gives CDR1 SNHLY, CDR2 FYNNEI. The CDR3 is CASKGTANTGELFF. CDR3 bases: TGTGCCAGCAAAGGGACAGCGAACACCGGGGAGCTGTTTTTT.

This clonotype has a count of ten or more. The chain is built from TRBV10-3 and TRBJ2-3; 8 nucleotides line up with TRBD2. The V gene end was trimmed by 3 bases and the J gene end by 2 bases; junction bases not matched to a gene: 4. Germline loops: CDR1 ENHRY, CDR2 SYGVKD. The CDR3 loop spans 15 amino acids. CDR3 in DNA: TGTGCCATCAGTGACGCGGGGGGAAACACAGATACGCAGTATTTT. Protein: CAISDAGGNTDTQYF.

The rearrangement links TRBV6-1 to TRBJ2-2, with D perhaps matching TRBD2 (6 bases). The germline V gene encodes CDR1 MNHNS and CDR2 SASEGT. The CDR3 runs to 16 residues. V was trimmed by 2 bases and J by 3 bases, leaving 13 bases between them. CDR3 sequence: CASSERRGWDTGELFF. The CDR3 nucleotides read TGTGCCAGCAGTGAAAGGAGGGGATGGGACACCGGGGAGCTGTTTTTT.

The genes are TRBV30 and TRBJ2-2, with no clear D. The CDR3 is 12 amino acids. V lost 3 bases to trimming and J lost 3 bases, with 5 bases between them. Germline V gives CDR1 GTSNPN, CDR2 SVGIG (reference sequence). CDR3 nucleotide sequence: TGTGCCTGGAGGCACTACACCGGGGAGCTGTTTTTT. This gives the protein CAWRHYTGELFF. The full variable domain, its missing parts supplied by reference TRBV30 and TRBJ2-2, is SQTIHQWPATLVQPVGSPLSLECTVEGTSNPNLYWYRQAAGRGLQLLFYSVGIGQISSEVPQNLSASRPQDRQFILSSKKLLLSDSGFYLCAWRHYTGELFFGEGSRLTVL.

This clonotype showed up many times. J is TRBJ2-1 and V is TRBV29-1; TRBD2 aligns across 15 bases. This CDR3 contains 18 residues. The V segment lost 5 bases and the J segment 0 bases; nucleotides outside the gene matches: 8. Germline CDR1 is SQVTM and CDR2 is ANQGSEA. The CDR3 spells CSVQGLAGGHSSYNEQFF. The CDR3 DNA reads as TGCAGCGTTCAGGGACTAGCGGGGGGTCATAGCTCCTACAATGAGCAGTTCTTC.

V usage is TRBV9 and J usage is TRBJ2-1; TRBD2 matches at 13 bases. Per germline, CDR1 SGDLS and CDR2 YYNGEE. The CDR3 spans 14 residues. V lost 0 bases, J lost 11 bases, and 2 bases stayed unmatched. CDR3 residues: CASSVEGLAGKQFF. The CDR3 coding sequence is TGTGCCAGCAGCGTAGAGGGACTAGCGGGGAAGCAGTTCTTC. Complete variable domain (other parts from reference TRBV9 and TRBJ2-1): DSGVTQTPKHLITATGQRVTLRCSPRSGDLSVYWYQQSLDQGLQFLIQYYNGEERAKGNILERFSAQQFPDLHSELNLSSLELGDSALYFCASSVEGLAGKQFFGPGTRLTVL.

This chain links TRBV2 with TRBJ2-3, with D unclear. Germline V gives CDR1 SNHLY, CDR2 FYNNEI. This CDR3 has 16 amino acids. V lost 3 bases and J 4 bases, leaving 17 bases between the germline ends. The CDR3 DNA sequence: TGTGCCAGCAGTGATGGCGCACTCCCCCCGGCAGATACGCAGTATTTT. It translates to CASSDGALPPADTQYF.

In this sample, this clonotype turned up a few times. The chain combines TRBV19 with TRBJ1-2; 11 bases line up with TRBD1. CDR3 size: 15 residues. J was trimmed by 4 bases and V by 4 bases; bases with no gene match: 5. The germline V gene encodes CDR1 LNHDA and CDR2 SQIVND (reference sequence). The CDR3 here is CASSRDRGNGYGYTF. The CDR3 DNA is TGTGCCAGTAGTAGGGACAGGGGGAATGGCTATGGCTACACCTTC.